This TCR beta chain was identified during a study of blood T cell repertoires in COVID-19. Whole-study context: Sites across the United States, Italy and Spain contributed samples from acute and convalescent COVID-19.

CDR3 length: 11 amino acids. Trimming shortened V by 7 bases and J by 12 bases, and 13 bases separated the two germline ends. Original processing methods: From reference gene primer amplification, estimates of nucleated cell counts were derived. The repertoire was sequenced with immunoSEQ multiplex PCR; TCRdb's copy has only in-frame clones and lacks some. V and J calls and clone size follow that table, whereas D and trimming were derived from the DNA. The sample shows under 100,000 clones, around 90% of them seen only once. The chain recombines TRBV12-3 or TRBV12-4 with TRBJ2-1; D possibly corresponds to TRBD1 (7 bases). What was sequenced was peripheral blood. This clonotype was obtained from a woman aged 70-85 years with acute or convalescent COVID-19. The DNA of the CDR3 is TGTGCCAGCACTACCCAGGGGGGGCAGTTCTTC. It specifies CASTTQGGQFF.